This T cell receptor (beta chain) was identified during a study of regulatory T cells in long-lasting Graves disease. Study-wide points: Peripheral blood, not thyroid tissue, was the sole material studied.

Described time point: newly diagnosed GD, antithyroid drugs for less than 3 months. PBMC RNA served as the TCR library source. Graves' disease diagnosis used American Thyroid Association guidelines. Germline V gives CDR1 GTSNPN, CDR2 SVGIG (reference sequence). The CDR3 length is 13 residues. Trimming took 0 bases from V and 4 from J, leaving 7 bases between them. The TCR beta library used iRepertoire HTBI primers with Arm-PCR amplification of CDR3. TCRdb re-called the multiplex PCR reads with MiXCR, one entry per CDR3 protein. Seen here are roughly 400,000 distinct CDR3 sequences, roughly 15% observed once, and the top ten hold 23%. This clonotype occurred many times. The antigen is unknown. These sequences were also reported in another study, on T cells in Graves' hyperthyroidism and ophthalmopathy.

The source material was peripheral blood mononuclear cells (PBMCs), sampled at new diagnosis, from a patient treated with antithyroid drugs. The chain couples TRBV30 to TRBJ1-5; no definite D call. The source of this sequence is a woman younger than 30 with Graves disease. The CDR3 region is CAWSVAGNQPQHF. The DNA of the CDR3 is TGTGCCTGGAGTGTGGCCGGGAATCAGCCCCAGCATTTT.